The 32 T cell receptor beta chains presented below share a single source sample, sequenced in a study of identifying expanded T cells in peripheral blood. This table comes from immunoSEQ multiplex PCR, and its TCRdb copy is limited to in-frame clones, with some not included. The repertoire holds fewer than 80,000 clones, with about four fifths as singletons. The source material was blood. These TCRs come from a person aged 18 to 70 in good health.

This clone was counted between two and nine times. V usage is TRBV14 and J usage is TRBJ2-6, with 7 bases aligning to TRBD1. CDR1 SGHDN and CDR2 FVKESK come from the germline V gene. V was pared by 2 bases and J by 0 bases, with 4 bases of the junction left unmatched. The CDR3 spans 17 residues. CDR3 in amino acids: CASSQRTGRSGANVLTF. In DNA form, the CDR3 reads TGTGCCAGCAGCCAAAGGACAGGACGCTCTGGGGCCAACGTCCTGACTTTC.

This rearrangement joins TRBV5-1 to TRBJ1-1; D possibly corresponds to TRBD1 (5 bases). Per the germline V gene, CDR1 is SGHRS and CDR2 is YFSETQ. The CDR3 has 13 amino acids. V was trimmed by 1 base and J by 3 bases, leaving 7 bases between them. CDR3 in DNA: TGCGCCAGCAGCTTGTCGGGGGACACTGAAGCTTTCTTT. It translates to CASSLSGDTEAFF.

This clone was seen a handful of times. The chain recombines TRBV7-9 with TRBJ1-2, with 9 bases identical to TRBD1. The germline V gene encodes CDR1 SEHNR and CDR2 FQNEAQ (reference sequence). With V trimmed by 5 bases and J by 7 bases, 11 bases remained unmatched. This CDR3 comprises 15 residues. The DNA for the CDR3 is TGTGCCAGCAGCCAATGGAACAGGGGGCTGCGTGGCTACACCTTC. Translated: CASSQWNRGLRGYTF.

The chain has TRBV5-1 and TRBJ2-5; TRBD2 matches 9 bases. The junction had 9 bases not matched to a gene; V was cut back by 4 bases and J by 5 bases. Germline V gene data show CDR1 as SGHRS and CDR2 as YFSETQ. CDR3 length equals 15 residues. The CDR3 loop is CASSLLRGRAETQYF. DNA for the CDR3: TGCGCCAGCAGCCTGCTCCGCGGGAGGGCGGAGACCCAGTACTTC.

J is TRBJ1-4 and V is TRBV5-1; D is unresolved. CDR1 SGHRS and CDR2 YFSETQ come from the germline V gene. V gave up 0 bases and J gave up 7 bases, with 13 bases separating them. The CDR3 sequence is 15 residues long. CDR3 protein: CASSLGSSRGEKLFF. Written as DNA, the CDR3 is TGCGCCAGCAGCTTGGGGTCCAGTAGAGGTGAAAAACTGTTTTTT.

V usage is TRBV6-5 and J usage is TRBJ2-1; D possibly corresponds to TRBD2 (6 bases). The CDR3 totals 15 residues. Germline V CDR1 and CDR2: MNHEY, SVGAGI. Trimming took 1 base from V and 0 from J, leaving 7 bases between them. The CDR3 region has the DNA TGTGCCAGCAGTTACTATAGCGGCTCCTACAATGAGCAGTTCTTC. It codes for CASSYYSGSYNEQFF.

The chain is built from TRBV14 and TRBJ2-7, with D possibly matching TRBD2 (6 bases). The V end was cut by 8 bases, the J end by 3 bases, with 11 bases between. Looked up from germline, CDR1 is SGHDN and CDR2 is FVKESK. The CDR3 loop spans 12 amino acids. The CDR3 DNA reads as TGTGCCAGCGGGGGGAACTACTACGAGCAGTACTTC. This encodes CASGGNYYEQYF.

The chain is built from TRBV7-2 and TRBJ2-1, with 8 positions matching TRBD2. Losses at the gene ends were 6 bases for V and 3 bases for J; bases not matched to a gene: 7. This CDR3 region has 15 residues. Germline lookup yields CDR1 SGHTA and CDR2 FQGNSA. As DNA, the CDR3 is TGTGCCAGCAGGGTCTCGGCGGGAGGCTACAATGAGCAGTTCTTC. Translation: CASRVSAGGYNEQFF.

This clone has only a few counts. The chain links TRBV5-1 to TRBJ1-3; tentative D call: TRBD1 (5 bases). The germline V gene has CDR1 SGHRS and CDR2 YFSETQ. The CDR3 contains 15 residues. V lost 0 bases to trimming and J lost 4 bases, with 11 bases between them. The CDR3 coding sequence is TGCGCCAGCAGCTTGGATGGGGCGGCAGGAAACACCATATATTTT. Protein sequence: CASSLDGAAGNTIYF.

The J gene is TRBJ2-1, the V gene TRBV27; 10 bases are a match to TRBD2. The germline gives CDR1 MNHEY, CDR2 SMNVEV (reference sequence). The CDR3 loop spans 14 amino acids. J was trimmed by 7 bases and V by 5 bases; bases with no gene match: 5. Here the CDR3 DNA reads TGTGCCAGCAGTCGGCTAGCGGGGGTTAATGAGCAGTTCTTC. This codes for CASSRLAGVNEQFF.

This chain connects TRBV12-2 to TRBJ2-2; the table gives TRBD2 as D, unverified against the DNA. TRBV12-2 corresponds to a pseudogene. CDR3 size: 19 residues. The CDR3 sequence is CASRRGSSGSRRNTGELFF. CDR3 nucleotide sequence: TGTGCAAGTCGTCGAGGGTCTAGCGGGAGCCGGCGTAACACCGGGGAGCTGTTTTTT.

The rearrangement joins TRBV7-8 to TRBJ1-2; D ambiguous. Trimming shortened V by 2 bases and J by 1 base, and 8 bases separated the two germline ends. Germline V gene lookup returns CDR1 SGHVS and CDR2 FQNEAQ. The CDR3 totals 14 residues. CDR3 DNA sequence: TGTGCCAGCAGCTTATCCAAGCGTAACTATGGCTACACCTTC. It codes for CASSLSKRNYGYTF.

The CDR3: CASSQEGGWGETQYF. The CDR3 nucleotides are TGCGCCAGCAGCCAAGAGGGGGGATGGGGAGAGACCCAGTACTTC. The J gene is TRBJ2-5, the V gene TRBV4-1; D possibly corresponds to TRBD2 (6 bases). CDR1 is MGHRA and CDR2 is YSYEKL in the germline V gene. CDR3 length equals 15 residues. V lost 0 bases, J lost 4 bases, and 12 bases lay in between.

The rearrangement links TRBV10-2 to TRBJ1-1, with D maybe TRBD1 (6 bases). Trimming removed 3 bases from V and 1 base from J, with 12 bases in between. From germline, CDR1 is WSHSY and CDR2 SAAADI. There are 15 residues in the CDR3. CDR3 protein: CASSDMTGQNTEAFF. CDR3 DNA: TGCGCCAGCAGTGATATGACAGGCCAGAACACTGAAGCTTTCTTT.

The chain has TRBV5-1 and TRBJ1-1; 12 bases are shared with TRBD1. CDR1 is SGHRS and CDR2 is YFSETQ in the germline V gene. The CDR3 sequence is 17 residues long. Trimming took 4 bases from V and 6 from J; bases not matched to a gene: 13. The CDR3 DNA reads TGCGCCAGCAGCCACGGGACAGGGGGCTTGGGGGAGGCTGAAGCTTTCTTT. Residues: CASSHGTGGLGEAEAFF. Full variable domain (remainder filled in from reference TRBV5-1 and TRBJ1-1): KAGVTQTPRYLIKTRGQQVTLSCSPISGHRSVSWYQQTPGQGLQFLFEYFSETQRNKGNFPGRFSGRQFSNSRSEMNVSTLELGDSALYLCASSHGTGGLGEAEAFFGQGTRLTVV.

The rearrangement uses TRBV9 and TRBJ2-7; possibly TRBD1 for D (5 bases). The CDR3 contains 13 residues. V was cut by 3 bases and J by 7 bases, with 14 bases left in between. Looked up from germline, CDR1 is SGDLS and CDR2 is YYNGEE. Written as DNA, the CDR3 is TGTGCCAGCAGCGCAACCCCTACAGGAGAGCAGTACTTC. Translation gives CASSATPTGEQYF. The variable domain in full, completed from reference TRBV9 and TRBJ2-7, reads DSGVTQTPKHLITATGQRVTLRCSPRSGDLSVYWYQQSLDQGLQFLIQYYNGEERAKGNILERFSAQQFPDLHSELNLSSLELGDSALYFCASSATPTGEQYFGPGTRLTVT.

The rearrangement links TRBV5-1 to TRBJ2-5; the match to TRBD2 covers 14 bases. The CDR3 spans 15 residues. Germline CDR1 and CDR2: SGHRS and YFSETQ. The J segment lost 9 bases and the V segment lost 3 bases, leaving 7 bases of the junction unmatched. The CDR3: CASSWTSGGPQSQYF. DNA of the CDR3: TGCGCCAGCAGCTGGACTAGCGGGGGGCCCCAGTCCCAGTACTTC. The complete variable domain, with remaining parts taken from reference TRBV5-1 and TRBJ2-5, reads KAGVTQTPRYLIKTRGQQVTLSCSPISGHRSVSWYQQTPGQGLQFLFEYFSETQRNKGNFPGRFSGRQFSNSRSEMNVSTLELGDSALYLCASSWTSGGPQSQYFGPGTRLLVL.

Only a few counts were recorded for this clone. The chain recombines TRBV5-8 with TRBJ2-3; no reliable D call. The V gene lost 3 bases and the J gene lost 4 bases, with 15 bases spanning the gap. CDR3 length: 15 amino acids. Germline V gene data show CDR1 as SGHTS and CDR2 as YDEGEE. Here the CDR3 DNA reads TGTGCCAGCAGCTATTGGGGTATAGGGCCAGATACGCAGTATTTT. Amino acid sequence: CASSYWGIGPDTQYF.

The gene calls are TRBV2 and TRBJ2-7; 12 bases match TRBD2. The CDR3 has 18 residues. J was trimmed by 3 bases and V by 2 bases; bases with no gene match: 11. CDR1 is SNHLY, CDR2 FYNNEI, per germline. This CDR3 reads CASSERLAGGNLHYEQYV. The CDR3 coding sequence is TGTGCCAGCAGTGAACGGCTAGCGGGGGGGAACTTGCACTACGAGCAGTACGTC.

This clone was detected only once. This chain uses TRBV12-2 with TRBJ2-2; the table gives TRBD1 as D, unverified against the DNA. TRBV12-2 counts as a pseudogene. This CDR3 has 14 amino acids. This chain's CDR3 is CASRGSTGTGELFF. The CDR3 DNA follows: TGTGCAAGTCGCGGGTCCACAGGGACCGGGGAGCTGTTTTTT.

V gene TRBV28 combines with J gene TRBJ2-1; D call uncertain. The CDR3 sequence is 14 residues long. Germline V gene lookup returns CDR1 MDHEN and CDR2 SYDVKM. V was pared by 6 bases and J by 3 bases, with 12 bases between. DNA of the CDR3: TGTGCCAGCAGCAAACAACAAGGCTACAATGAGCAGTTCTTC. This translates into CASSKQQGYNEQFF. The full variable domain, its missing parts supplied by reference TRBV28 and TRBJ2-1, is DVKVTQSSRYLVKRTGEKVFLECVQDMDHENMFWYRQDPGLGLRLIYFSYDVKMKEKGDIPEGYSVSREKKERFSLILESASTNQTSMYLCASSKQQGYNEQFFGPGTRLTVL.

The V call is TRBV2, the J call TRBJ1-3; a weak D match, TRBD1 (5 bases). The CDR3 runs to 15 residues. Trimming stripped 8 bases from V and 2 bases from J, with 16 bases between. CDR1 is SNHLY, CDR2 FYNNEI, per germline. The CDR3, as DNA: TGTGCCAGCCGATTGACAGAAATAACTGGAAACACCATATATTTT. Residues: CASRLTEITGNTIYF.

The V call is TRBV6-1, the J call TRBJ1-1; 7 nucleotides agree with TRBD1. V was pared by 7 bases and J by 5 bases, with 7 bases of the junction left unmatched. Germline CDR1 is MNHNS and CDR2 is SASEGT. The CDR3 covers 13 residues. CDR3 amino acids: CASTVGQATEAFF. The DNA of the CDR3 is TGTGCCAGCACCGTAGGACAGGCTACTGAAGCTTTCTTT.

The chain employs TRBV2 and TRBJ2-6; possibly TRBD2 for D (6 bases). Germline V gene sequence: CDR1 SNHLY, CDR2 FYNNEI. The ends were cut back, 6 bases at V and 3 bases at J, with 15 bases in the middle. The CDR3 is 16 residues long. CDR3 region: CASSPNLGGGANVLTF. In DNA form, the CDR3 reads TGTGCCAGCAGCCCCAATTTGGGAGGTGGGGCCAACGTCCTGACTTTC.

V and J are TRBV19 and TRBJ1-1; TRBD1 might be the D (6 bases). The CDR3 has 14 residues. The V end was cut by 5 bases, the J end by 2 bases, with 12 bases between. Per germline, CDR1 LNHDA and CDR2 SQIVND (reference sequence). The CDR3 region is CASSSYRENTEAFF. The CDR3, as DNA: TGTGCCAGTAGTTCATACAGGGAAAACACTGAAGCTTTCTTT.

The rearrangement joins TRBV6-4 to TRBJ2-1, with D perhaps matching TRBD2 (6 bases). V dropped 2 bases and J dropped 9 bases, with 17 bases sitting between them. The germline V gene has CDR1 MRHNA and CDR2 SNTAGT. The CDR3 totals 15 residues. The CDR3 loop reads CASSDASNLASEQFF. CDR3 bases: TGTGCCAGCAGTGACGCGTCCAATCTAGCGTCTGAGCAGTTCTTC.

This clone has a single count. The chain is built from TRBV2 and TRBJ1-1, with 10 bases fitting TRBD1. This CDR3 is 16 amino acids long. Germline values: CDR1 SNHLY, CDR2 FYNNEI. J lost 0 bases, V lost 6 bases, and 7 bases had no gene match. The CDR3 reads CASRGQGRSMNTEAFF. The CDR3 DNA is TGTGCCAGCAGGGGACAGGGGCGGTCGATGAACACTGAAGCTTTCTTT.

The chain couples TRBV2 to TRBJ1-4, with a tentative D call TRBD1 (6 bases). Trimming removed 6 bases at V and 0 bases at J, with 11 bases between. The CDR3 is 15 residues long. Germline V gives CDR1 SNHLY, CDR2 FYNNEI. This CDR3 reads CASRGQRATNEKLFF. The CDR3 bases are TGTGCCAGCAGAGGACAGAGGGCAACTAATGAAAAACTGTTTTTT.

This clone was seen more than once but under ten times. The chain combines TRBV4-3 with TRBJ2-1, with D perhaps matching TRBD1 (6 bases). V shed 4 bases and J shed 4 bases, with 17 bases lying between them. The germline V gene has CDR1 LGHNA and CDR2 YSLEER. The CDR3 runs to 16 residues. CDR3 sequence reads: CASSLAGTQGYNEQFF. DNA of the CDR3: TGCGCCAGCAGCCTTGCCGGGACACAAGGTTACAATGAGCAGTTCTTC.

This rearrangement joins TRBV10-3 to TRBJ2-5, with 11 bases identical to TRBD2. Germline V CDR1 and CDR2: ENHRY, SYGVKD. This CDR3 spans 16 amino acids. J was trimmed by 1 base and V by 3 bases; bases with no gene match: 4. The CDR3 DNA follows: TGTGCCATCAGTGACCGCGGGACTAGCGGCCAAGAGACCCAGTACTTC. Translating gives CAISDRGTSGQETQYF.

The rearrangement uses TRBV7-2 and TRBJ1-1, with 9 positions matching TRBD1. The CDR3 contains 13 residues. V lost 5 bases to trimming and J lost 10 bases; unmatched junction nucleotides: 8. Germline values: CDR1 SGHTA, CDR2 FQGNSA. The CDR3: CASSTRDRDRAFF. CDR3 nucleotides: TGTGCCAGCAGCACCCGGGACAGGGACCGAGCTTTCTTT.

The CDR3 region has the DNA TGTGCCAGCAGCTTGGCCACTAGCGGGGGGGCCGGGGAGCTGTTTTTT. It yields the protein CASSLATSGGAGELFF. This chain joins TRBV5-4 and TRBJ2-2; 13 bases line up with TRBD2. J gave up 6 bases and V 0 bases, and 2 bases lay outside the gene matches. Germline V gene sequence: CDR1 SGHNT, CDR2 YYREEE (reference sequence). This CDR3 is 16 amino acids long. Supplemented by reference TRBV5-4 and TRBJ2-2, the full variable domain reads ETGVTQSPTHLIKTRGQQVTLRCSSQSGHNTVSWYQQALGQGPQFIFQYYREEENGRGNFPPRFSGLQFPNYSSELNVNALELDDSALYLCASSLATSGGAGELFFGEGSRLTVL.